This T cell receptor beta chain originates from a study of blood T cell dynamics during melanoma immunotherapy. Study-level information: First-line therapy was either pembrolizumab or nivolumab with ipilimumab for metastatic melanoma. Study-level points and caveats: At W3, later disease-control patients showed bifurcated PBMC repertoire changes, unlike progressors.

Noted time point: pre-treatment baseline. Samples come from before therapy and from week 3 after the first blockade cycle. No patient had earlier systemic cancer treatment, concurrent immunosuppressants, or another active cancer. Profiling relied on immunoSEQ multiplex PCR, and the TCRdb table lists in-frame clones only, not all of them. The sample holds 16,000 or so clones, under 90% seen once. There are 16 residues in the CDR3. Per germline, CDR1 LGHNA and CDR2 YNFKEQ. V lost 1 base, J lost 4 bases, and 17 bases lay in between. A note on this clone: The antigen is not known.

This sample comprised blood, obtained from a patient treated with checkpoint blockade. The rearrangement joins TRBV4-2 to TRBJ2-7, with TRBD1 as a possible D gene (6 bases). The receptor was isolated from a human donor with melanoma. The CDR3 loop reads CASSQGIGGALYEQYF. The DNA for the CDR3 is TGTGCCAGCAGCCAAGGGATTGGGGGCGCCCTTTACGAGCAGTACTTC.